What follows are 6 T cell receptor beta chains derived from one specimen sequenced in a study of T cells after yellow fever vaccination. MiXCR was run by TCRdb on the 5' RACE reads, yielding one entry per CDR3 protein. This sample yields under 300,000 distinct CDR3 sequences, of which 6% to 7.5% are seen a single time; roughly 0.9% belongs to the top ten. The sample consisted of CD4+ T cells sorted from PBMCs, taken 15 days after the yellow fever booster vaccination. These receptors originate from a man aged 25 to 40 who received the YFV17D yellow fever vaccine.

This clonotype appeared a few times. The CDR3 here is CASSYHRTGSYEQYF. Here the CDR3 DNA reads TGTGCCAGCAGTTATCACCGGACGGGCTCCTACGAGCAGTACTTC. The chain links TRBV6-2 or TRBV6-3 to TRBJ2-7; D not resolved. Germline V gene sequence: CDR1 MNHEY, CDR2 SVGEGT. V lost 3 bases and J lost 0, with 12 bases in between. The CDR3 consists of 15 residues.

This clonotype was seen more than once but under ten times. The rearrangement links TRBV7-2 to TRBJ2-1; D is unresolved. V lost 2 bases and J 0 bases, leaving 8 bases between the germline ends. The CDR3 loop spans 15 amino acids. Germline V gene lookup returns CDR1 SGHTA and CDR2 FQGNSA. CDR3 in DNA: TGTGCCAGCAGCTTACTCCAGAGCTCCTACAATGAGCAGTTCTTC. Translation gives CASSLLQSSYNEQFF. Variable domain in full (rest from reference TRBV7-2 and TRBJ2-1): GAGVSQSPSNKVTEKGKDVELRCDPISGHTALYWYRQSLGQGLEFLIYFQGNSAPDKSGLPSDRFSAERTGGSVSTLTIQRTQQEDSAVYLCASSLLQSSYNEQFFGPGTRLTVL.

Points on this clonotype: At one of its ends the junction is not consistent with the germline gene, which may arise from a read error. This chain joins TRBV20-1 and TRBJ2-7, with 11 bases fitting TRBD1. This CDR3 has 17 residues. Germline values: CDR1 DFQATT, CDR2 SNEGSKA (reference sequence). CDR3 nucleotide sequence: TGCAGCGCTAGGAGGGGACTTCCGGGACAGGGGGCCTACGAGCAGTACTTC. Protein sequence: CSARRGLPGQGAYEQYF.

At least ten counts were recorded for this clonotype. J is TRBJ2-1 and V is TRBV21-1; the listed D gene, TRBD2, was not tested against the DNA. TRBV21-1 counts as a pseudogene. CDR3 length: 15 amino acids. The CDR3 DNA is TGTGCCAGCAGCAAAATGTGGCGGGAGGGGGTTGAGCAGTTCTTC. It yields the protein CASSKMWREGVEQFF.

This clonotype was picked up many times. The J gene is TRBJ1-3, the V gene TRBV7-9; D unresolved. Germline V gives CDR1 SEHNR, CDR2 FQNEAQ (reference sequence). The CDR3 runs 14 residues. V was trimmed by 5 bases and J by 4 bases, leaving 12 bases between them. For the CDR3, the DNA is TGTGCCAGCAGCCAGCGGACCGCGGGAAACACCATATATTTT. Its protein is CASSQRTAGNTIYF.

This clonotype was seen more than once but under ten times. CDR3 region: CASSLVRTSYNEQFF. CDR3 sequence (DNA): TGTGCCAGCAGCTTAGTACGGACTTCCTACAATGAGCAGTTCTTC. The V gene is TRBV7-8, the J gene TRBJ2-1; perhaps TRBD2 as D (5 bases). This CDR3 contains 15 residues. Germline V gene sequence: CDR1 SGHVS, CDR2 FQNEAQ. Trimming stripped 1 base from V and 1 base from J, with 8 bases between.